This T cell receptor beta chain is drawn from a study of blood T cell repertoires in COVID-19. On the study more broadly: COVID-19 samples, acute and convalescent, were from the United States, Italy and Spain.

TCRdb's table, derived via immunoSEQ multiplex PCR, lists solely in-frame clones and lacks some. The sample shows approximately 170,000 clones, about 85% of them seen only once. Germline lookup yields CDR1 SGHNT and CDR2 YYREEE (reference sequence). The CDR3 has 15 residues. V shed 6 bases, J shed 0 bases, and the junction held 8 bases outside the gene matches. This chain links TRBV5-4 with TRBJ1-2, with 7 positions matching TRBD1. Sample: peripheral blood. This TCR was sampled from a man at least 80 years old with COVID-19, enrolled during active disease. The CDR3 region has the DNA TGTGCCAGCACCCCTCAGGGGGGAGCTAACTATGGCTACACCTTC. Its protein product is CASTPQGGANYGYTF.